This T cell receptor (beta chain) is from a study of regulatory T cells in long-lasting Graves disease. Construction of TCR beta libraries relied on iRepertoire HTBI primers and on Arm-PCR targeting CDR3 regions. Via MiXCR, TCRdb re-called the multiplex PCR reads, giving one row per CDR3 protein. The repertoire holds some 500,000 distinct CDR3 sequences, with about 13% as singletons. Time point here: newly diagnosed GD, antithyroid drugs for less than 3 months. RNA from PBMCs was the source of the TCR library. This clonotype was detected ten times or more. The germline gives CDR1 SGHVS, CDR2 FQNEAQ. This CDR3 is built from 16 residues. Trimming cost V 0 bases and J 6 bases; bases outside gene matches: 8. The same data also contributed to another study, on T cells in Graves' hyperthyroidism and ophthalmopathy.

This sample comprised peripheral blood mononuclear cells (PBMCs), obtained at new diagnosis, from a patient treated with antithyroid drugs. The sequence came from a man younger than 45 with Graves disease. This rearrangement joins TRBV7-8 to TRBJ2-3; 8 nucleotides align to TRBD2. This CDR3 reads CASSLATSAGSDTQYF. The CDR3 region has the DNA TGTGCCAGCAGCTTAGCGACTAGCGCGGGTTCGGATACGCAGTATTTT. The variable domain in full, completed from reference TRBV7-8 and TRBJ2-3, reads GAGVSQSPRYKVAKRGQDVALRCDPISGHVSLFWYQQALGQGPEFLTYFQNEAQLDKSGLPSDRFFAERPEGSVSTLKIQRTQQEDSAVYLCASSLATSAGSDTQYFGPGTRLTVL.